This entry is about one TCR beta chain. Antigen specificity is unknown. TCR beta CDR3 region amplification was performed from RNA transcripts. The HTBI set primed first-round TCR CDR3 RT-PCR. TCRdb re-analysed the multiplex PCR reads in MiXCR, keeping a single row per CDR3 protein. The repertoire holds 96,000 or so distinct CDR3 sequences, with around 52% as singletons. The authors deemed Graves' hyperthyroidism stable absent ophthalmopathy progression within 18 months. On the basis of clinical symptoms, serum thyroxine and TRAb, thyroid ultrasound and orbital computed tomography, diagnoses were made. PBMCs stemmed from 10 ml fresh peripheral blood. The CDR3 length is 15 residues. Germline V gene lookup returns CDR1 LNHDA and CDR2 SQIVND (reference sequence). With V trimmed by 5 bases and J by 2 bases, 7 bases remained unmatched. This entry belongs to a study of T cells in Graves' hyperthyroidism and ophthalmopathy.

Study-level points and caveats: Most clonotypes expanded in thyroid above 0.001 were likewise present in blood.

The sequence was collected from a woman aged 40 to 50 with Graves' hyperthyroidism. The rearrangement links TRBV19 to TRBJ2-7; 9 bases fit TRBD1. Input material: blood. CDR3 nucleotide sequence: TGTGCCAGTAGTCCCGCCGGGACAGGGACCTACGAGCAGTACTTC. Amino acids: CASSPAGTGTYEQYF.